Below are 28 T cell receptor beta chains sequenced from a single sample in a study of metastatic and nonmetastatic thyroid tumors. None of the patients had undergone any treatment ahead of thyroid surgery. TCRdb reanalyzed the PCR reads via MiXCR. The sample lists tens of thousands of clones, 26% occurring once. Sequences were obtained from blood. Receptors were obtained from a male donor with papillary thyroid cancer or a benign thyroid nodule (not recorded which). Some clones in this sample may be carry-over from other donors' samples.

By sample share, this clone is medium-sized. The chain employs TRBV4-1 and TRBJ2-7, with 8 bases aligning to TRBD2. The J segment lost 2 bases and the V segment lost 4 bases, leaving 7 bases of the junction unmatched. Germline CDR1 reads MGHRA; CDR2 reads YSYEKL. This CDR3 comprises 15 residues. This chain's CDR3 is CASSLSGIFAYEQYF. The CDR3 DNA is TGCGCCAGCAGCCTTAGCGGGATTTTCGCCTACGAGCAGTACTTC.

In regard to this clone: Given a much more abundant clone one base away, this may be a read error. The CDR3 does not close with the conserved phenylalanine or tryptophan, likely indicating a read error. The limits of the CDR3 on the DNA are not certain, so only TCRdb's listed CDR3 is given. V usage is TRBV9 and J usage is TRBJ2-5. The germline CDR1 and CDR2 sequences are SGDLS and YYNGEE. Including both end residues, the CDR3 is 8 amino acids long. The CDR3 here is CASIPRDI.

This sequence joins TRBV27 and TRBJ2-1; D unresolved. Trimming pared 7 bases from V and 0 bases from J, leaving 10 bases between. The CDR3 totals 14 residues. In germline, CDR1 is MNHEY, CDR2 SMNVEV (reference sequence). CDR3: CASTPFSSYNEQFF. The CDR3 region has the DNA TGTGCCAGCACACCGTTTAGCTCCTACAATGAGCAGTTCTTC.

This chain uses TRBV20-1 with TRBJ1-2; no firm D call. Trimming removed 8 bases from V and 2 bases from J, with 18 bases in between. Germline V gives CDR1 DFQATT, CDR2 SNEGSKA (reference sequence). The CDR3 length is 14 residues. This chain's CDR3 is CSLRECGSNYGYTF. CDR3 nucleotide sequence: TGCAGTTTGAGAGAGTGCGGGTCGAACTATGGCTACACCTTC.

This clone was seen at least ten times. The J gene is TRBJ2-5, the V gene TRBV20-1; 9 bases align to TRBD1. The CDR3 runs to 13 residues. CDR1 and CDR2 (germline): DFQATT, SNEGSKA (reference sequence). V shed 3 bases, J shed 12 bases, and the junction held 11 bases outside the gene matches. CDR3 amino acids: CSASRTGASNKYF. The CDR3 bases are TGCAGTGCTAGCCGGACAGGGGCCTCCAACAAGTACTTC.

This clone was counted many times. This rearrangement joins TRBV7-2 to TRBJ2-3; D is unresolved. The CDR3 spans 13 residues. Trimming took 6 bases from V and 5 from J, leaving 12 bases between them. Looked up from germline, CDR1 is SGHTA and CDR2 is FQGNSA. This chain's CDR3 is CASSHTPQDTQYF. CDR3 nucleotide sequence: TGTGCCAGCAGTCATACCCCTCAAGATACGCAGTATTTT.

In this sample, this clone turned up many times. J is TRBJ2-5 and V is TRBV11-2; D is unclear. Deletions cut 0 bases from V and 7 bases from J, with 9 bases between. The CDR3 contains 13 residues. Germline V lookup: CDR1 SGHAT, CDR2 FQNNGV. CDR3 DNA: TGTGCCAGCAGCTTAGAATCCAAGGGGACCCAGTACTTC. As protein: CASSLESKGTQYF. Full variable domain (outside the CDR3, taken from reference TRBV11-2 and TRBJ2-5): EAGVAQSPRYKIIEKRQSVAFWCNPISGHATLYWYQQILGQGPKLLIQFQNNGVVDDSQLPKDRFSAERLKGVDSTLKIQPAKLEDSAVYLCASSLESKGTQYFGPGTRLLVL.

V and J are TRBV4-2 and TRBJ2-7, with D maybe TRBD2 (6 bases). Germline V gives CDR1 LGHNA, CDR2 YNFKEQ. CDR3 length: 15 amino acids. V gave up 0 bases and J gave up 0 bases, with 9 bases separating them. The CDR3 DNA reads as TGTGCCAGCAGCCAAGATCCCGGGAGCTCCTACGAGCAGTACTTC. Protein: CASSQDPGSSYEQYF.

The CDR3 reads CASSLFGTALNSPLHF. CDR3 nucleotides: TGTGCCAGCAGCCTGTTTGGGACAGCACTCAATTCACCCCTCCACTTT. This chain links TRBV5-5 with TRBJ1-6; 7 bases align to TRBD1. After removal of 4 bases from V and 7 bases from J, the junction contained 11 bases not matched to a gene. The CDR3 is made up of 16 amino acids. The germline V gene has CDR1 SGHKS and CDR2 YYEKEE (reference sequence).

This clone was seen ten or more times. The same CDR3 can be traced to other DNA sequences in this sample. The rearrangement uses TRBV5-1 and TRBJ2-1; 7 bases map to TRBD2. This CDR3 region has 17 residues. After removal of 4 bases from V and 0 bases from J, the junction contained 10 bases not matched to a gene. The germline V gene has CDR1 SGHRS and CDR2 YFSETQ. CDR3 loop: CASSPGGLLSSYNEQFF. In DNA form, the CDR3 reads TGCGCCAGCAGCCCGGGGGGACTCCTGAGCTCCTACAATGAGCAGTTCTTC.

Worth noting for this clone: The conserved closing phenylalanine or tryptophan is absent in this CDR3, likely reflecting a read error. The CDR3 spells CASSSPPANNQPQHV. The CDR3 DNA reads TGTGCCAGCAGTTCACCCCCAGCAAACAATCAGCCCCAGCATGTG. The chain has TRBV28 and TRBJ1-5; D is unresolved. The CDR3 has 15 amino acids. V dropped 4 bases and J dropped 3 bases, with 13 bases sitting between them. CDR1 MDHEN and CDR2 SYDVKM come from the germline V gene.

The sample holds many counts of this clone. Given a much more abundant clone one base away, this may be a read error. The rearrangement links TRBV6-1 to TRBJ2-4; D is possibly TRBD1 or TRBD2 (5 bases each). The germline CDR1 and CDR2 sequences are MNHNS and SASEGT. Trimming took off 8 bases at V and 1 base at J, with 12 bases between the two ends. The CDR3 is 14 residues long. DNA of the CDR3: TGTGCCAGCCGGGACGGGTTTGCCAAAAACATTCAGTACTTC. Its translation is CASRDGFAKNIQYF.

This clone has more than one count but fewer than ten. The germline gene is not matched at one end of the junction; a read error may be the cause. This chain uses TRBV6-1 with TRBJ2-5; 8 nucleotides match TRBD2. Germline loops: CDR1 MNHNS, CDR2 SASEGT. The length of the CDR3 is 18 residues. CDR3 DNA sequence: TGTGCCAGCAGTGAACGAATTGGGCGGGAGGCTAGGAGAGAGAACCAGTACTTC. Encoded protein: CASSERIGREARRENQYF.

This clone was detected many times. V gene TRBV4-3 combines with J gene TRBJ2-1, with 15 bases lining up with TRBD2. The CDR3 is 16 amino acids. Germline CDR1 is LGHNA and CDR2 is YSLEER. V was clipped by 4 bases and J by 6 bases; unmatched bases: 4. CDR3 DNA: TGCGCCAGCAGCCGTGGGACTAGCGGGAGGAGCAATGAGCAGTTCTTC. This codes for CASSRGTSGRSNEQFF.

This clone was observed at least ten times. A much larger clone sits a single nucleotide away, making a read error possible. The chain is built from TRBV4-1 and TRBJ2-7; 8 positions agree with TRBD1. V trimming: 3 bases; J trimming: 0 bases; junction bases outside the gene matches: 7. The CDR3 has 16 residues. Germline CDR1 reads MGHRA; CDR2 reads YSYEKL. In DNA form, the CDR3 reads TGCGCCAGCAGCCAGAGTGAGACAGGGGTCTCCTACGAGCAGTACTTC. Translation: CASSQSETGVSYEQYF.

The chain joins TRBV20-1 to TRBJ2-1; either TRBD1 or TRBD2 may fit D (5 bases each). CDR1 is DFQATT, CDR2 SNEGSKA, per germline (reference sequence). The CDR3 covers 18 residues. The V and J ends lost 1 base and 8 bases respectively, with 27 bases between them. CDR3 amino acids: CSARATRAPGIWGDEQFF. The CDR3 nucleotides read TGCAGTGCTAGAGCCACTAGGGCCCCCGGGATATGGGGCGATGAGCAGTTCTTC.

The chain links TRBV6-1 to TRBJ2-3; tentatively, D is TRBD1 or TRBD2 (7 bases each). There are 18 residues in the CDR3. The ends were cut back, 3 bases at V and 10 bases at J, with 29 bases in the middle. Germline V gene sequence: CDR1 MNHNS, CDR2 SASEGT. The CDR3 nucleotides are TGTGCCAGCAGTGAGGTAACTAGGGGGCTGGGCATCCGGGGGGCGCAGTATTTT. It is translated as CASSEVTRGLGIRGAQYF.

Judged by abundance, this clone is medium-sized. The chain recombines TRBV20-1 with TRBJ2-7; TRBD1 matches at 8 bases. V gave up 1 base and J gave up 5 bases; unmatched junction bases: 1. CDR3 length: 12 amino acids. The V gene's germline CDR1 is DFQATT and CDR2 SNEGSKA (reference sequence). CDR3 protein: CSARGTGNEQYF. For the CDR3, the DNA is TGCAGTGCTAGAGGGACAGGGAACGAGCAGTACTTC.

This clone qualifies as medium-sized. The J gene is TRBJ2-2, the V gene TRBV2; D not resolved. This CDR3 has 14 amino acids. The V end was cut by 7 bases, the J end by 1 base, with 10 bases between. Germline CDR1 reads SNHLY; CDR2 reads FYNNEI. CDR3 DNA: TGTGCCAGCATCGCGGCAGGGAACACCGGGGAGCTGTTTTTT. This sequence encodes CASIAAGNTGELFF.

The chain recombines TRBV5-1 with TRBJ1-1; TRBD1 might be the D (5 bases). With 9 bases removed from V and 2 bases from J, the gap between germline ends came to 14 bases. The germline V gene encodes CDR1 SGHRS and CDR2 YFSETQ. CDR3 size: 13 residues. The chain's CDR3 is CAIGQGVNTEAFF. The CDR3 nucleotides read TGCGCCATCGGTCAGGGAGTAAACACTGAAGCTTTCTTT.

This sequence joins TRBV4-2 and TRBJ2-2; 7 positions match TRBD1. The CDR3 is made up of 15 amino acids. Germline V gene lookup returns CDR1 LGHNA and CDR2 YNFKEQ. Trimming at V came to 5 bases and at J to 1 base, leaving 4 bases not matched to a gene. The CDR3 loop reads CASSYYRGNTGELFF. The CDR3, as DNA: TGTGCCAGCAGCTACTACAGGGGGAACACCGGGGAGCTGTTTTTT.

Remarks on this clone: One end of the junction is discordant with germline, which a read error may explain. V usage is TRBV6-1 and J usage is TRBJ2-7, with a possible D match to TRBD1 (6 bases). Germline assignment: CDR1 MNHNS and CDR2 SASEGT. The CDR3 is made up of 14 amino acids. CDR3 nucleotide sequence: TGTGCCAGCATGACAGGAAGGATCTCCTACGGGCAGTACTTC. As protein: CASMTGRISYGQYF.

This clone was found a few times. J is TRBJ2-2 and V is TRBV28; possibly TRBD1 for D (6 bases). Germline CDR1 and CDR2: MDHEN and SYDVKM. The CDR3 loop spans 16 amino acids. V lost 3 bases and J lost 5, with 16 bases in between. The CDR3 nucleotides are TGTGCCAGCAGTTTCAGGGGTGCACTGAGGACCGGGGAGCTGTTTTTT. This codes for CASSFRGALRTGELFF.

The chain recombines TRBV5-1 with TRBJ2-7; 10 nucleotides agree with TRBD1. The CDR3 is 18 amino acids. V trimming: 3 bases; J trimming: 4 bases; junction bases outside the gene matches: 16. The V gene's germline CDR1 is SGHRS and CDR2 YFSETQ. The CDR3 DNA reads as TGCGCCAGCAGCTACGAGGGACAGGGGATATCACCTACTTACGAGCAGTACTTC. Amino acids: CASSYEGQGISPTYEQYF.

The J gene is TRBJ2-7, the V gene TRBV6-1; tentatively, D is TRBD1 or TRBD2 (5 bases each). Germline loops: CDR1 MNHNS, CDR2 SASEGT. With 8 bases removed from V and 0 bases from J, the gap between germline ends came to 14 bases. This CDR3 is 14 amino acids long. The CDR3 region is CASRRDRGSYEQYF. CDR3 coding DNA: TGTGCCAGCCGCCGGGACCGGGGCTCCTACGAGCAGTACTTC.

The sample holds many counts of this clone. This rearrangement joins TRBV20-1 to TRBJ1-5; 7 bases map to TRBD1. V trimming: 4 bases; J trimming: 6 bases; junction bases outside the gene matches: 3. This CDR3 region has 12 residues. CDR1 is DFQATT, CDR2 SNEGSKA, per germline (reference sequence). The CDR3 loop reads CSATDRVQPQHF. In DNA form, the CDR3 reads TGCAGTGCTACCGACAGGGTTCAGCCCCAGCATTTT.

Many counts were recorded for this clone. The chain has TRBV24-1 and TRBJ2-5, with D perhaps TRBD1 (6 bases). Trimming cost V 5 bases and J 0 bases, with 15 bases left between them. Germline CDR1 reads KGHDR; CDR2 reads SFDVKD. The CDR3 sequence is 16 residues long. In DNA form, the CDR3 reads TGTGCCACCAGTGTCGGTTCTCAGGGGTACCAAGAGACCCAGTACTTC. Amino acid sequence: CATSVGSQGYQETQYF.

This chain links TRBV18 with TRBJ1-1; 8 bases match TRBD1. Germline V gene lookup returns CDR1 KGHSH and CDR2 LQKENI. This CDR3 comprises 14 residues. Trimming at V came to 3 bases and at J to 1 base, leaving 1 base not matched to a gene. CDR3 sequence (DNA): TGTGCCAGCTCACCGGGACAGGAGAACACTGAAGCTTTCTTT. Translated: CASSPGQENTEAFF.